This record covers a single T cell receptor (beta chain). The data belong to a study of cytomegalovirus exposure and HLA in healthy donors. Donors sampled were nominally healthy, though unrecorded immune exposures were likely. This donor lacks a recorded CMV serostatus. The PCR had 60 Vbeta and 13 Jbeta primers. TCRdb's copy holds only in-frame clones and misses some; the assay was immunoSEQ multiplex PCR. This table holds 40,000 to 45,000 clones, roughly 60% found once. Germline-derived CDR1 and CDR2 are PRHDT and FYEKMQ (reference sequence). This CDR3 is built from 14 residues. Trimming left V 8 bases short and J 1 base short, with 14 bases between.

Source material: PBMCs. The chain couples TRBV13 to TRBJ1-1; D is uncertain. The TCR comes from a human donor in good health. CDR3 loop: CASAALAGNTEAFF. In nucleotides, the CDR3 is TGTGCCAGCGCCGCCTTGGCGGGGAACACTGAAGCTTTCTTT.